The 19 T cell receptor beta chains given below trace back to one sample, sequenced in a study of vaccination and CD4 T cells after COVID-19. Their target antigens are unknown. Cultured CD4+ T cell DNA underwent sequencing with the Oncomine TCR Beta short-read assay. The template was genomic DNA from cultured CD4+ T cells. Using its own MiXCR run on the PCR reads, TCRdb lists one record per CDR3 protein. The data contain approximately 9,600 distinct CDR3 sequences, 25% to 35% of them singletons. Treatment given: roughly 11-day PBMC culture with coronavirus spike peptide pools or control peptides (ViraFEST assay). CD4+ T cells that came from the unexposed donor were collected before the COVID-19 pandemic (2011-2018). Sequenced sample: CD4+ T cells from blood, cultured in vitro. Receptors originate from a human donor in good health.

By proportion, this clonotype is medium-sized. This chain joins TRBV11-2 and TRBJ1-1; D unclear. Germline V gene lookup returns CDR1 SGHAT and CDR2 FQNNGV. Trimming took off 0 bases at V and 1 base at J, with 3 bases between the two ends. The CDR3 consists of 13 residues. The CDR3 loop is CASSLDPNTEAFF. CDR3 sequence (DNA): TGTGCCAGCAGCTTAGACCCGAACACTGAAGCTTTCTTT.

This clonotype was detected only a few times. This sequence joins TRBV24-1 and TRBJ2-7, with a tentative D call TRBD2 (6 bases). V was cut by 4 bases and J by 6 bases, with 12 bases left in between. Germline-derived CDR1 and CDR2 are KGHDR and SFDVKD. This CDR3 is built from 13 residues. The CDR3 DNA sequence: TGTGCCACCAGTGACGGGAGTGTAAGCGAGCAGTACTTC. Protein sequence: CATSDGSVSEQYF.

The chain employs TRBV24-1 and TRBJ2-5, with 7 bases that match TRBD1. This CDR3 has 16 amino acids. With 4 bases clipped from V and 2 bases from J, the junction kept 9 bases outside the gene matches. Per germline, CDR1 KGHDR and CDR2 SFDVKD. The CDR3 DNA follows: TGTGCCACCAGTGAAACCCTTACAGGGGCGCAAGAGACCCAGTACTTC. Translated, it gives CATSETLTGAQETQYF.

The genes are TRBV12-3 or TRBV12-4 and TRBJ1-2; D gene ambiguous. Trimming removed 11 bases at V and 2 bases at J, with 12 bases between. The CDR3 extends over 12 amino acids. CDR3 bases: TGTGCCGGCCGGACGGTAAACTATGGCTACACCTTC. The encoded protein is CAGRTVNYGYTF.

A few counts support this clonotype. The genes are TRBV28 and TRBJ1-6; 9 positions agree with TRBD1. Looked up from germline, CDR1 is MDHEN and CDR2 is SYDVKM. Trimming took 4 bases from V and 14 from J; bases not matched to a gene: 12. This CDR3 is built from 15 residues. CDR3 sequence: CASSSPGQGPRALHF. The CDR3 DNA sequence: TGTGCCAGCAGTTCACCGGGACAGGGTCCTCGAGCCCTCCACTTT.

CDR3 nucleotide sequence: TGCAGTGTTTCCTCTGGGGGTAATCAGCCCCAGCATTTT. Amino acids: CSVSSGGNQPQHF. The chain combines TRBV20-1 with TRBJ1-5, with a tentative D call TRBD1 (5 bases). V lost 7 bases to trimming and J lost 4 bases, with 14 bases between them. The germline V gene has CDR1 DFQATT and CDR2 SNEGSKA (reference sequence). The CDR3 is 13 amino acids.

This clonotype was seen a few times. This rearrangement joins TRBV6-5 to TRBJ2-3; D unresolved. The length of the CDR3 is 13 residues. Germline values: CDR1 MNHEY, CDR2 SVGAGI. Between the trimmed V and J ends, which lost 4 bases and 9 bases, there was a span of 14 bases. The CDR3 coding sequence is TGTGCCAGCAGTTTCTCCTCAATTGACACGCAGTATTTT. Translating gives CASSFSSIDTQYF.

The chain has TRBV30 and TRBJ2-3; D not certain. Germline V gene lookup returns CDR1 GTSNPN and CDR2 SVGIG (reference sequence). Trimming took 0 bases from V and 0 from J, leaving 10 bases between them. The CDR3 runs 15 residues. CDR3 sequence: CAWSVGLASTDTQYF. CDR3 DNA sequence: TGTGCCTGGAGTGTAGGGCTGGCTAGCACAGATACGCAGTATTTT.

V usage is TRBV2 and J usage is TRBJ1-2, with D maybe TRBD1 (5 bases). The CDR3 sequence is 12 residues long. The V gene lost 3 bases and the J gene lost 8 bases, with 10 bases spanning the gap. Per the germline V gene, CDR1 is SNHLY and CDR2 is FYNNEI. As DNA, the CDR3 is TGTGCCAGCAGTGAGCAGGGACGGGGCTACACCTTC. Amino acids: CASSEQGRGYTF. Complete variable domain (other parts from reference TRBV2 and TRBJ1-2): EPEVTQTPSHQVTQMGQEVILRCVPISNHLYFYWYRQILGQKVEFLVSFYNNEISEKSEIFDDQFSVERPDGSNFTLKIRSTKLEDSAMYFCASSEQGRGYTFGSGTRLTVV.

In its sample, this clonotype was seen a few times. The rearrangement links TRBV20-1 to TRBJ2-1; D is unclear. The germline gives CDR1 DFQATT, CDR2 SNEGSKA (reference sequence). Trimming left V 4 bases short and J 3 bases short, with 19 bases between. The CDR3 loop spans 16 amino acids. CDR3 nucleotide sequence: TGCAGTGCTACCCAGATGACGGCTCCCCGCTACAATGAGCAGTTCTTC. It encodes CSATQMTAPRYNEQFF.

The chain joins TRBV9 to TRBJ1-6; D call uncertain. This CDR3 contains 14 residues. V lost 4 bases and J lost 6, with 11 bases in between. CDR1 is SGDLS and CDR2 is YYNGEE in the germline V gene. The CDR3 is CASSSMTGNSPLHF. The CDR3 nucleotides read TGTGCCAGCAGCTCCATGACGGGTAATTCACCCCTCCACTTT.

The table lists this clonotype with a few counts. The rearrangement joins TRBV20-1 to TRBJ2-7; 8 bases map to TRBD2. Germline values: CDR1 DFQATT, CDR2 SNEGSKA (reference sequence). The CDR3 length is 15 residues. V dropped 3 bases and J dropped 4; count of bases not matched to a gene: 11. The CDR3 sequence is CSARGLTGGPYEQYF. The CDR3 coding sequence is TGCAGTGCTAGGGGGCTTACGGGAGGGCCTTACGAGCAGTACTTC.

This clonotype ranks as large. The genes are TRBV19 and TRBJ1-1; D uncertain. Trimming took 1 base from V and 1 from J, leaving 7 bases between them. This CDR3 region has 14 residues. Germline-derived CDR1 and CDR2 are LNHDA and SQIVND (reference sequence). The CDR3 DNA sequence: TGTGCCAGTAGTATAGGGGGAAGGAACACTGAAGCTTTCTTT. This gives the protein CASSIGGRNTEAFF. Based on the CDR3 plus reference TRBV19 and TRBJ1-1, the full variable domain is DGGITQSPKYLFRKEGQNVTLSCEQNLNHDAMYWYRQDPGQGLRLIYYSQIVNDFQKGDIAEGYSVSREKKESFPLTVTSAQKNPTAFYLCASSIGGRNTEAFFGQGTRLTVV.

The chain is built from TRBV6-1 and TRBJ1-2, with 9 positions matching TRBD1. Germline trimming cut 9 bases from V and 6 bases from J; bases unmatched to any gene: 11. This CDR3 comprises 14 residues. Germline V gene sequence: CDR1 MNHNS, CDR2 SASEGT. CDR3 DNA sequence: TGTGCCAGTTCAGATACGGGACAGGGAGATGGCTACACCTTC. This codes for CASSDTGQGDGYTF.

CDR3: CASSIMGGPGELFF. CDR3 DNA: TGTGCCAGCAGTATTATGGGCGGCCCCGGGGAGCTGTTTTTT. The chain recombines TRBV7-2 with TRBJ2-2; D is uncertain. The CDR3 extends over 14 amino acids. V was pared by 6 bases and J by 6 bases, with 14 bases between. Germline V gene data show CDR1 as SGHTA and CDR2 as FQGNSA.

The chain combines TRBV19 with TRBJ1-1, with TRBD1 matching 12 bases. V was pared by 7 bases and J by 4 bases, with 7 bases of the junction left unmatched. There are 15 residues in the CDR3. Germline loops: CDR1 LNHDA, CDR2 SQIVND (reference sequence). CDR3 sequence reads: CASKLGTGGRTEAFF. The CDR3 nucleotides read TGTGCCAGTAAATTAGGGACAGGGGGCCGCACTGAAGCTTTCTTT.

V gene TRBV7-9 combines with J gene TRBJ2-5; D unclear. Germline-derived CDR1 and CDR2 are SEHNR and FQNEAQ (reference sequence). Between the trimmed V and J ends, which lost 3 bases and 4 bases, there was a span of 3 bases. The CDR3 contains 11 residues. For the CDR3, the DNA is TGTGCCAGCAGCTTCGGAGAGACCCAGTACTTC. Its translation: CASSFGETQYF.

There are a few counts of this clonotype. The genes are TRBV20-1 and TRBJ2-7; D is perhaps TRBD1 or TRBD2 (5 bases each). The germline V and J ends were trimmed by 3 bases and 2 bases, with 11 bases remaining between them. This CDR3 region has 13 residues. Per the germline V gene, CDR1 is DFQATT and CDR2 is SNEGSKA (reference sequence). The CDR3 DNA sequence: TGCAGTGCTAGTCGAGGGGCCCCCTACGAGCAGTACTTC. Residues: CSASRGAPYEQYF.

The CDR3 reads CASSLVEETQYF. The CDR3 region has the DNA TGTGCCAGCAGCCTAGTCGAAGAGACCCAGTACTTC. The V gene is TRBV12-3 or TRBV12-4, the J gene TRBJ2-5; D gene ambiguous. V was pared by 6 bases and J by 3 bases, with 8 bases between. This CDR3 comprises 12 residues.